The source of this T cell receptor beta chain is a study of vaccination and CD4 T cells after COVID-19. Trimming removed 5 bases at V and 0 bases at J, with 12 bases between. Germline CDR1 MNHNS, CDR2 SASEGT. The CDR3 spans 15 residues. The Oncomine TCR Beta short-read assay sequenced DNA from cultured CD4+ T cells. One entry per CDR3 protein, called by TCRdb with MiXCR from the PCR reads. Of approximately 14,000 distinct CDR3 sequences detected, 25% to 30% appear once; the ten largest clones hold 6.5% to 8.5%. Treatment given: approximately 9-day PBMC culture with coronavirus spike peptide pools or control peptides (ViraFEST assay). Cell culture was performed with 2 million or so PBMCs per well in the presence of 8.5 to 10 IU/ml IL-2 and roughly 10 ug/ml peptide pools. Fresh medium (containing IL-2) replaced half the medium on days 3 and 7. In its sample, this clonotype was seen a few times. The target antigen is unknown.

Study observations and caveats: Convalescent patients' vaccine-specific clones were spike mono-reactive in 304 of 307 cases.

The V and J genes are TRBV6-1 and TRBJ2-3; D not certain. The receptor's source is a human donor who had recovered from COVID-19. Sample: CD4+ T cells from blood, cultured in vitro. The CDR3 sequence: CASSPIALSTDTQYF. Here the CDR3 DNA reads TGTGCCAGCAGTCCCATCGCACTAAGCACAGATACGCAGTATTTT.